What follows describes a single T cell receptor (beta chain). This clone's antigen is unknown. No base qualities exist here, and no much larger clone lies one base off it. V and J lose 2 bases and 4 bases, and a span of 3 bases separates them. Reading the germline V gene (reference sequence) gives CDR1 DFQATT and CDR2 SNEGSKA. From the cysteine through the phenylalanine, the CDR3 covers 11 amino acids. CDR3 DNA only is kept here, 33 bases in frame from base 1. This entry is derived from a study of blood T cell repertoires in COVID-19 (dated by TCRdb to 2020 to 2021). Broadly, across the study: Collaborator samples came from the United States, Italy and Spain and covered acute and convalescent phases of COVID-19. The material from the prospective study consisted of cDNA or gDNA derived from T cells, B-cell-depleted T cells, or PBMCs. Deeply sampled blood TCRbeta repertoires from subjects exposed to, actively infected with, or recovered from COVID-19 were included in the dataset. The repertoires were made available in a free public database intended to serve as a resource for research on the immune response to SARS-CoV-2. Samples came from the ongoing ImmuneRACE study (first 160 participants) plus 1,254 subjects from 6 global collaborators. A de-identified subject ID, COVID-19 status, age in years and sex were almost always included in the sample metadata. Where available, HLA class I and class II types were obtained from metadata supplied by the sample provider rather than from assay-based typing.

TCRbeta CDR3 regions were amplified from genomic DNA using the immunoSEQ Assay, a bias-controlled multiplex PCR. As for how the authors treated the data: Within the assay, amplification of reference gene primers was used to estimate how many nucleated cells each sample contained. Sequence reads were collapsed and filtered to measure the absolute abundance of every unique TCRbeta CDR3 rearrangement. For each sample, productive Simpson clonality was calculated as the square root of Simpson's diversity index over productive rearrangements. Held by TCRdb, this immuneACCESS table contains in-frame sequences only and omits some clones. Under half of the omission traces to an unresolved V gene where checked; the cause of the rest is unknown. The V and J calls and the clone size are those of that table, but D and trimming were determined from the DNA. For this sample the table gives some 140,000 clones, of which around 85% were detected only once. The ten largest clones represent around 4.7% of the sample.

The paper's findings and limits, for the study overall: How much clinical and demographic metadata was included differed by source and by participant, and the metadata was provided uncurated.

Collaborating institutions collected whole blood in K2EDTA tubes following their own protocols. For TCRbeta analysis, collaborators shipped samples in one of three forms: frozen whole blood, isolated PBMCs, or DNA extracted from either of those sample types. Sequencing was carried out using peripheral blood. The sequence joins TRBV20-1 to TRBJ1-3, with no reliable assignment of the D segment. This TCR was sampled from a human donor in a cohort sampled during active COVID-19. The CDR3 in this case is CSARRGNTIYF. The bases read TGCAGTGCTAGACGGGGAAACACCATATATTTT.